The next 29 T cell receptor beta chains were all read from a single sample in a study of shared clonotypes between healthy human individuals. Clones were sequenced by immunoSEQ multiplex PCR, and TCRdb holds only the in-frame ones, with some missing. The sample contains approximately 460,000 clones, approximately 71% of which appear only once. The specimen sequenced was PBMCs. These receptors originate from a woman between 35 and 50 years old in good health. Some clones in this sample may be carry-over from other donors' samples.

The chain links TRBV28 to TRBJ2-7, with 7 bases identical to TRBD2. This CDR3 spans 15 amino acids. V was clipped by 6 bases and J by 0 bases; unmatched bases: 8. Germline assignment: CDR1 MDHEN and CDR2 SYDVKM. The CDR3: CASRSHGGSSYEQYF. The CDR3, as DNA: TGTGCCAGCAGATCCCACGGGGGGAGCTCCTACGAGCAGTACTTC.

The chain couples TRBV7-9 to TRBJ2-5; D tentatively reads TRBD1 or TRBD2 (6 bases each). Per germline, CDR1 SEHNR and CDR2 FQNEAQ (reference sequence). V was trimmed by 4 bases and J by 4 bases, leaving 13 bases between them. The CDR3 is 14 residues long. The chain's CDR3 is CASSSRQEGETQYF. For the CDR3, the DNA is TGTGCCAGCAGCTCCCGACAGGAGGGAGAGACCCAGTACTTC.

This clone turned up a few times. This chain connects TRBV28 to TRBJ2-2, with TRBD2 matching 14 bases. The V segment lost 6 bases and the J segment 6 bases; nucleotides outside the gene matches: 15. This CDR3 is built from 19 residues. Germline V gives CDR1 MDHEN, CDR2 SYDVKM. The CDR3 DNA sequence: TGTGCCAGCAGCACTACGGGGGGGACTAGCGGGAGTAGGCCCGGGGAGCTGTTTTTT. Amino acid sequence: CASSTTGGTSGSRPGELFF.

V and J are TRBV5-1 and TRBJ2-5; D gene uncertain. Germline lookup yields CDR1 SGHRS and CDR2 YFSETQ. Trimming pared 0 bases from V and 2 bases from J, leaving 8 bases between. The CDR3 is made up of 14 amino acids. CDR3: CASSLGGPQETQYF. The CDR3 region has the DNA TGCGCCAGCAGCTTGGGTGGGCCACAAGAGACCCAGTACTTC.

The chain combines TRBV7-8 with TRBJ2-1; D tentatively reads TRBD1 or TRBD2 (7 bases each). The ends were cut back, 2 bases at V and 4 bases at J, with 12 bases in the middle. The CDR3 has 15 amino acids. Germline values: CDR1 SGHVS, CDR2 FQNEAQ. CDR3 loop: CASSLRGRGYNEQFF. CDR3 coding DNA: TGTGCCAGCAGCTTAAGGGGGCGGGGGTACAATGAGCAGTTCTTC.

For this clone: A much larger clone lies one base from this, so it may be a read error. It is likely a read error, because the conserved phenylalanine at the end of the CDR3 is missing. V is TRBV7-2 and J is TRBJ1-1; D gene ambiguous. The CDR3 sequence is 14 residues long. Germline CDR1 reads SGHTA; CDR2 reads FQGNSA. Trimming removed 3 bases at V and 1 base at J, with 9 bases between. The CDR3 region has the DNA TGTGCCAGCAGCTTGGGTGGTTGGAACACTGAAGCTTTCCTT. Its translation is CASSLGGWNTEAFL.

The V and J genes are TRBV28 and TRBJ2-7; D is unresolved. The germline gives CDR1 MDHEN, CDR2 SYDVKM. Between the trimmed V and J ends, which lost 5 bases and 3 bases, there was a span of 5 bases. The CDR3 contains 11 residues. The CDR3: CASSNFYEQYF. DNA of the CDR3: TGTGCCAGCAGTAACTTCTACGAGCAGTACTTC.

This clone occurred a few times. Other DNA variants within this sample encode the same CDR3. The rearrangement links TRBV28 to TRBJ2-7; TRBD2 aligns across 12 bases. The CDR3 contains 14 residues. The germline V gene has CDR1 MDHEN and CDR2 SYDVKM. The J segment lost 6 bases and the V segment lost 6 bases, leaving 6 bases of the junction unmatched. The CDR3, as DNA: TGTGCCAGCAGCCCGGGACTAGCGGGTAGCGAGCAGTACTTC. Encoded protein: CASSPGLAGSEQYF.

This chain joins TRBV19 and TRBJ1-5; no reliable D call. The CDR3 consists of 11 residues. Germline CDR1 LNHDA, CDR2 SQIVND (reference sequence). The germline V and J ends were trimmed by 5 bases and 9 bases, with 8 bases remaining between them. The CDR3 nucleotides read TGTGCCAGTAGTGCCGGTCGGCCCCAGCATTTT. Protein: CASSAGRPQHF.

Of note for this clone: A much more abundant neighbour one base away suggests this may be a read error. Additional DNA sequences in this sample encode the identical CDR3. V and J are TRBV28 and TRBJ2-1; perhaps TRBD1 as D (5 bases). The CDR3 loop spans 16 amino acids. Germline V CDR1 and CDR2: MDHEN, SYDVKM. CDR3 bases: TGCGCCAGCAGTCGCGCAGGGTCTGGTGGGTACAATGAGCAGTTCTTC. Amino acid sequence: CASSRAGSGGYNEQFF.

This sequence joins TRBV5-4 and TRBJ2-3; 8 bases line up with TRBD2. The germline V gene has CDR1 SGHNT and CDR2 YYREEE (reference sequence). V dropped 3 bases and J dropped 1; count of bases not matched to a gene: 4. The CDR3 loop spans 15 amino acids. The CDR3 spells CASSWGLVGTDTQYF. The DNA of the CDR3 is TGTGCCAGCAGCTGGGGACTAGTGGGCACAGATACGCAGTATTTT.

CDR3 residues: CASSLGKYNEQFF. The DNA of the CDR3 is TGTGCCAGCAGTCTAGGGAAATACAATGAGCAGTTCTTC. This chain links TRBV6-5 with TRBJ2-1; the D is unclear. Between the trimmed V and J ends, which lost 5 bases and 4 bases, there was a span of 9 bases. Per germline, CDR1 MNHEY and CDR2 SVGAGI. This CDR3 spans 13 amino acids.

This chain's CDR3 is CASTLSIGGPYEQYF. CDR3 DNA sequence: TGTGCCAGCACTCTATCGATTGGGGGCCCCTACGAGCAGTACTTC. The chain combines TRBV28 with TRBJ2-5, with D possibly matching TRBD1 (6 bases). The J call may be wrong; the DNA end is better matched by TRBJ2-7. Germline V gene data show CDR1 as MDHEN and CDR2 as SYDVKM. The CDR3 has 15 amino acids.

As for this clone: A single base is all that separates this from a far larger clone, so a read error is likely. The gene calls are TRBV5-4 and TRBJ2-7; no clear D. CDR1 SGHNT and CDR2 YYREEE come from the germline V gene (reference sequence). The CDR3 length is 13 residues. The CDR3 here is CASSLDLGYGQYF. The CDR3, as DNA: TGTGCCAGCAGCTTGGACCTCGGATACGGGCAGTACTTC.

The chain couples TRBV4-1 to TRBJ1-2; D is uncertain. Germline lookup yields CDR1 MGHRA and CDR2 YSYEKL. CDR3 length equals 16 residues. Trimming stripped 1 base from V and 7 bases from J, with 19 bases between. As DNA, the CDR3 is TGCGCCAGCAGCCAAGGTGAGGCAGTCTATGTATCTGGCTACACCTTC. Its protein is CASSQGEAVYVSGYTF.

This chain uses TRBV19 with TRBJ1-5; TRBD1 aligns across 8 bases. The V gene end was trimmed by 4 bases and the J gene end by 5 bases; junction bases not matched to a gene: 7. The CDR3 totals 15 residues. The germline V gene has CDR1 LNHDA and CDR2 SQIVND (reference sequence). CDR3 coding DNA: TGTGCCAGTAGTAGGCAGGGGGCCAGGGATCAGCCCCAGCATTTT. Its protein is CASSRQGARDQPQHF.

DNA of the CDR3: TGTGCCAGCACCCCCCACGGGGGCTCCAATGAGCAGTTCTTC. The encoded protein is CASTPHGGSNEQFF. The chain combines TRBV5-4 with TRBJ2-1, with D perhaps being TRBD1 or TRBD2 (6 bases each). Germline V gene data show CDR1 as SGHNT and CDR2 as YYREEE (reference sequence). This CDR3 has 14 amino acids. The germline V and J ends were trimmed by 6 bases and 6 bases, with 16 bases remaining between them.

This clone occurred once. This is likely an artifact of a read error, given a far larger clone one base away. The sample holds other DNA sequences that translate to the same CDR3. The chain has TRBV4-2 and TRBJ2-7, with 7 bases matching TRBD2. V was clipped by 2 bases and J by 7 bases; unmatched bases: 17. The CDR3 has 17 amino acids. Per the germline V gene, CDR1 is LGHNA and CDR2 is YNFKEQ. CDR3 bases: TGTGCCAGCAGCCAATCGGTATCGCGGGAGATTCTCTATGAGCAGTACTTC. Translating gives CASSQSVSREILYEQYF.

In the case of this clone: A read error is possible here, since a much larger clone lies one base away. The chain recombines TRBV6-1 with TRBJ2-2; D remains unclear. The germline V gene has CDR1 MNHNS and CDR2 SASEGT. This CDR3 region has 14 residues. V lost 3 bases and J lost 5, with 10 bases in between. Here the CDR3 reads CASSEKGQTGELFF. As DNA, the CDR3 is TGTGCCAGCAGTGAGAAGGGTCAGACCGGGGAGCTGTTTTTT.

The rearrangement links TRBV7-8 to TRBJ2-1, with 8 bases identical to TRBD2. Germline CDR1 reads SGHVS; CDR2 reads FQNEAQ. Unmatched junction bases numbered 8, after V lost 3 bases and J lost 7 bases. CDR3 size: 15 residues. The DNA of the CDR3 is TGTGCCAGCAGCTTCGCGGGAGGAGCGGTAAATGAGCAGTTCTTC. Its protein product is CASSFAGGAVNEQFF.

The rearrangement joins TRBV30 to TRBJ2-6; D remains ambiguous. This CDR3 spans 17 amino acids. V was cut by 2 bases and J by 0 bases, with 14 bases left in between. CDR1 is GTSNPN and CDR2 is SVGIG in the germline V gene (reference sequence). The CDR3 DNA is TGTGCCTGGAGTCGGACCGGACGGACCTCTGGGGCCAACGTCCTGACTTTC. This translates into CAWSRTGRTSGANVLTF.

This chain links TRBV7-6 with TRBJ2-3; 11 bases line up with TRBD2. Germline assignment: CDR1 SGHVS and CDR2 FNYEAQ. This CDR3 spans 16 amino acids. V shed 5 bases, J shed 5 bases, and the junction held 9 bases outside the gene matches. The DNA of the CDR3 is TGTGCCAGCAGCACCGGGACTAGCGGAGGGGTAGATACGCAGTATTTT. This sequence encodes CASSTGTSGGVDTQYF.

Note on this clone: A far larger clone differs by one base, so this is likely a read error. Other DNA variants within this sample encode the same CDR3. J is TRBJ1-4 and V is TRBV30; the D gene is possibly TRBD1 (5 bases). The ends were cut back, 4 bases at V and 5 bases at J, with 14 bases in the middle. The V gene's germline CDR1 is GTSNPN and CDR2 SVGIG (reference sequence). The CDR3 spans 14 residues. DNA for the CDR3: TGTGCCTGGACCGGGACGGGGAGGAATGAAAAACTGTTTTTT. It codes for CAWTGTGRNEKLFF.

This chain uses TRBV7-6 with TRBJ2-6, with TRBD2 matching over 11 bases. CDR3 length equals 18 residues. Germline values: CDR1 SGHVS, CDR2 FNYEAQ. The V segment lost 2 bases and the J segment 3 bases; nucleotides outside the gene matches: 6. The CDR3 reads CASSLILAGAGGANVLTF. The CDR3 nucleotides read TGTGCCAGCAGCTTAATACTAGCGGGAGCAGGTGGGGCCAACGTCCTGACTTTC.

The chain has TRBV28 and TRBJ1-3; 8 positions match TRBD1. V shed 3 bases and J 8 bases; nucleotides not matched to a gene: 6. The V gene's germline CDR1 is MDHEN and CDR2 SYDVKM. The CDR3 covers 14 residues. The CDR3 bases are TGTGCCAGCAGTTTCACCAGGGGGCGCCACACCATATATTTT. It yields the protein CASSFTRGRHTIYF.

The V gene is TRBV30, the J gene TRBJ1-4; TRBD1 agrees at 7 bases. After removal of 8 bases from V and 5 bases from J, the junction contained 8 bases not matched to a gene. Germline V gene sequence: CDR1 GTSNPN, CDR2 SVGIG (reference sequence). The length of the CDR3 is 13 residues. DNA for the CDR3: TGTGCCCGCCGGGACAGTACAAATGAAAAACTGTTTTTT. It encodes CARRDSTNEKLFF.

This clone was recorded once. The CDR3 nucleotides read TGTGCCAGCAGTTTACACGGGCCCTCCTACGAGCAGTACTTC. Its translation: CASSLHGPSYEQYF. The rearrangement uses TRBV27 and TRBJ2-7; the D is unclear. CDR1 MNHEY and CDR2 SMNVEV come from the germline V gene (reference sequence). CDR3 length equals 14 residues. V gave up 2 bases and J gave up 0 bases, with 8 bases separating them.

The genes are TRBV5-4 and TRBJ2-7; 9 bases are shared with TRBD1. The CDR3 extends over 14 amino acids. The trim removed 4 bases at V and 6 bases at J, leaving 8 bases unmatched. In germline, CDR1 is SGHNT, CDR2 YYREEE (reference sequence). In DNA, the CDR3 is TGTGCCAGCAGCCCAAACAGGGGGCTGGTCGAGCAGTACTTC. Its translation: CASSPNRGLVEQYF. The full variable domain, in which reference TRBV5-4 and TRBJ2-7 provide the parts outside the CDR3, is ETGVTQSPTHLIKTRGQQVTLRCSSQSGHNTVSWYQQALGQGPQFIFQYYREEENGRGNFPPRFSGLQFPNYSSELNVNALELDDSALYLCASSPNRGLVEQYFGPGTRLTVT.

This sequence joins TRBV15 and TRBJ2-2; a weak D match, TRBD2 (6 bases). Trimming stripped 0 bases from V and 5 bases from J, with 10 bases between. The CDR3 sequence is 15 residues long. The germline V gene encodes CDR1 LNHNV and CDR2 YYDKDF (reference sequence). The CDR3 DNA reads as TGTGCCACCAGCAGAGATCGCGGGGTTACCGGGGAGCTGTTTTTT. Its translation is CATSRDRGVTGELFF.